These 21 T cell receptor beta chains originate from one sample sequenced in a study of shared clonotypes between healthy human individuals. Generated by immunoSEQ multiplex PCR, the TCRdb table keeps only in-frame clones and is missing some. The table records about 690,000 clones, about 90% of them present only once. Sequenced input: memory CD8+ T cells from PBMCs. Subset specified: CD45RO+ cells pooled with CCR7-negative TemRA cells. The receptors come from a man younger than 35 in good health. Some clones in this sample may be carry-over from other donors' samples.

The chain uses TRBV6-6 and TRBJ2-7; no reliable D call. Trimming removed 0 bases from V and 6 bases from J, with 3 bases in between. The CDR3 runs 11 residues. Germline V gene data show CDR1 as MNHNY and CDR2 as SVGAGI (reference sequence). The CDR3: CASSYSTEQYF. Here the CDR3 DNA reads TGTGCCAGCAGTTACTCTACCGAGCAGTACTTC.

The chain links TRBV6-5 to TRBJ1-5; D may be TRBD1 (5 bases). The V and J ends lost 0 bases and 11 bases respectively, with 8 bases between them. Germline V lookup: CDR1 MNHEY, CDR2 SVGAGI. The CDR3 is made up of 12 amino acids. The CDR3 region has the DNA TGTGCCAGCAGTTACTCAGGGGAGGCCCAGCATTTT. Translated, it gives CASSYSGEAQHF.

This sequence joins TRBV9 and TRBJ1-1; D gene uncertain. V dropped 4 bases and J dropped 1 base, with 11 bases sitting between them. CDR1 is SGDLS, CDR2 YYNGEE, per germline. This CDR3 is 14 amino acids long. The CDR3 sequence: CASSLSSGNTEAFF. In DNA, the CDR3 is TGTGCCAGCAGCCTATCCTCGGGGAACACTGAAGCTTTCTTT.

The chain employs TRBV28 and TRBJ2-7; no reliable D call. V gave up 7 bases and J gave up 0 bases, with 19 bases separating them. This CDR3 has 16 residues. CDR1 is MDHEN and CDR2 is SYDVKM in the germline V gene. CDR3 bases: TGTGCCAGCACCTCCGCGGCAGAACGAACCTCCTACGAGCAGTACTTC. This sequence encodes CASTSAAERTSYEQYF.

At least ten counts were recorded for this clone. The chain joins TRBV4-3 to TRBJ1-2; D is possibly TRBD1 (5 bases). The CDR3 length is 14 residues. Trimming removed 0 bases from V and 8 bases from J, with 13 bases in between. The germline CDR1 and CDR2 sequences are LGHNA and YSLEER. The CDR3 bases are TGCGCCAGCAGCCAAGAAAGGGGTTCTGGGGGCTACACCTTC. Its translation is CASSQERGSGGYTF.

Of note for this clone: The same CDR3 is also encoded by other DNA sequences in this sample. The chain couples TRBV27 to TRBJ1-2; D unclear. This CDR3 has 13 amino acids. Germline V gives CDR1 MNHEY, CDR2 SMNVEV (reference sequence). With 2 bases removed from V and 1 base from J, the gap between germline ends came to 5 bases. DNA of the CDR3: TGTGCCAGCAGTTTAGGACTTAACTATGGCTACACCTTC. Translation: CASSLGLNYGYTF.

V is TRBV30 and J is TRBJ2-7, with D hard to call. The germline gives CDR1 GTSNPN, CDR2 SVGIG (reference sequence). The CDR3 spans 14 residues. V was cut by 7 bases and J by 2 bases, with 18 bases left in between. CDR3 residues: CAYLPRDTTYEQYF. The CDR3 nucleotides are TGTGCCTACCTGCCTCGAGACACCACCTACGAGCAGTACTTC.

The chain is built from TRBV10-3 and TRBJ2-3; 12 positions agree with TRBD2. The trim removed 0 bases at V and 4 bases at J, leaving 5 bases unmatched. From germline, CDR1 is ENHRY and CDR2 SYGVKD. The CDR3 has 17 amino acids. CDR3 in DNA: TGTGCCATCAGTGAGTCTTGGACTAGCGGGACGGCAGATACGCAGTATTTT. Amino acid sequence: CAISESWTSGTADTQYF.

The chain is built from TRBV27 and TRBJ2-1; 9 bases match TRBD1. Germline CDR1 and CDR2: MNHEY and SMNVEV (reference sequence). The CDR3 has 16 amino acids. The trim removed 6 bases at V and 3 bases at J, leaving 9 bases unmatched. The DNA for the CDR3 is TGTGCCAGCAGCCGTCCGGGGACAGGGTTCTACAATGAGCAGTTCTTC. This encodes CASSRPGTGFYNEQFF.

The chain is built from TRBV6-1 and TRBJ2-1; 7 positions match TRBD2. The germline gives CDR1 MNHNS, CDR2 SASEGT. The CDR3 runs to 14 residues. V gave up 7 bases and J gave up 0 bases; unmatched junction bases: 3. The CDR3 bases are TGTGCCAGCACCTGGACTAGCTCCTACAATGAGCAGTTCTTC. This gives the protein CASTWTSSYNEQFF.

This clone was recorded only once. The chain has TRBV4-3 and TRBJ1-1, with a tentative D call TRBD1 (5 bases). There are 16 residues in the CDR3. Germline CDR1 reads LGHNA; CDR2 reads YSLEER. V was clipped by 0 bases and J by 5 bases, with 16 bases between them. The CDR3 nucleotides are TGCGCCAGCAGCCAAGATTCTTGGGGGGTAGGGACTGAAGCTTTCTTT. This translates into CASSQDSWGVGTEAFF.

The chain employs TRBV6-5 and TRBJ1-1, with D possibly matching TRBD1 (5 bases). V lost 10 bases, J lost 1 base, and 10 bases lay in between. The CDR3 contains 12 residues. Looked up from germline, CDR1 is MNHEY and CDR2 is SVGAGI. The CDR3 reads CATGDRNTEAFF. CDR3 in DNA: TGTGCCACCGGAGACAGGAACACTGAAGCTTTCTTT.

The DNA for the CDR3 is TGCGCCAGCAGCCCACGACTAGGACCCACTCCCCCCTACGAGCAGTACTTC. Translation: CASSPRLGPTPPYEQYF. This chain connects TRBV4-1 to TRBJ2-7, with a possible D match to TRBD2 (6 bases). Germline CDR1 MGHRA, CDR2 YSYEKL. This CDR3 is built from 17 residues. Trimming shortened V by 4 bases and J by 2 bases, and 21 bases separated the two germline ends.

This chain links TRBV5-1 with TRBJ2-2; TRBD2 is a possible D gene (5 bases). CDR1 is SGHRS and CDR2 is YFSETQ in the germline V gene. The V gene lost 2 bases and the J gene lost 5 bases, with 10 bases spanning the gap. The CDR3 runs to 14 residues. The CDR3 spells CASSFGLSTGELFF. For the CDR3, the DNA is TGCGCCAGCAGCTTCGGACTCTCGACCGGGGAGCTGTTTTTT. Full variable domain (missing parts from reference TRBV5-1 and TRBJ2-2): KAGVTQTPRYLIKTRGQQVTLSCSPISGHRSVSWYQQTPGQGLQFLFEYFSETQRNKGNFPGRFSGRQFSNSRSEMNVSTLELGDSALYLCASSFGLSTGELFFGEGSRLTVL.

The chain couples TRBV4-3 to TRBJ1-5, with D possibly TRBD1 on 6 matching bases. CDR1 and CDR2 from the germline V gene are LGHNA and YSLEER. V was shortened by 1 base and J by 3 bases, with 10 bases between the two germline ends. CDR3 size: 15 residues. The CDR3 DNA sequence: TGCGCCAGCAGCCAAGCCACAGGGTTCAATCAGCCCCAGCATTTT. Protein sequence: CASSQATGFNQPQHF.

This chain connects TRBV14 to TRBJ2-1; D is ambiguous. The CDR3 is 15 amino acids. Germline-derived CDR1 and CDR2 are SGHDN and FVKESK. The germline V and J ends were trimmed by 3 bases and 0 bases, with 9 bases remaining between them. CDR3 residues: CASSHWSSSYNEQFF. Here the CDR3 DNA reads TGTGCCAGCAGCCATTGGTCGAGCTCCTACAATGAGCAGTTCTTC.

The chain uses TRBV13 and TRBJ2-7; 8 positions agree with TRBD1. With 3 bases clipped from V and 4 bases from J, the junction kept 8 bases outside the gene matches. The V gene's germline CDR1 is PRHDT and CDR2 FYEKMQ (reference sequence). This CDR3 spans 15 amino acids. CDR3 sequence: CASSFEQGVLYEQYF. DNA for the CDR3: TGTGCCAGCAGCTTCGAACAGGGGGTTCTTTACGAGCAGTACTTC.

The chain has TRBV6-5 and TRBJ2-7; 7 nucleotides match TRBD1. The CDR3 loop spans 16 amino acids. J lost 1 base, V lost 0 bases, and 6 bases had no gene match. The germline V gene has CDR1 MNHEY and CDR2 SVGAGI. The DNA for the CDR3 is TGTGCCAGCAGTTACTCGACAGGGAGTGTATCCTACGAGCAGTACTTC. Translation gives CASSYSTGSVSYEQYF.

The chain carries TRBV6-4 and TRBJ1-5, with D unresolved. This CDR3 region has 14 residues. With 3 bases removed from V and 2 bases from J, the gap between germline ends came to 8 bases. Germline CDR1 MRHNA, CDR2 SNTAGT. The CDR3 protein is CASSEAGGNQPQHF. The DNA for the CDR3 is TGTGCCAGCAGTGAAGCCGGGGGCAATCAGCCCCAGCATTTT.

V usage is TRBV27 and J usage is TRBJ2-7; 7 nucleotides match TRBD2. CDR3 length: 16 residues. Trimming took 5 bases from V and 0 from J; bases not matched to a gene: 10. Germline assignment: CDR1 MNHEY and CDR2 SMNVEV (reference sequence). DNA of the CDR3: TGTGCCAGCAGTCCCACCCCAGCGGGGAGCTCCTACGAGCAGTACTTC. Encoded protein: CASSPTPAGSSYEQYF.

This CDR3 reads CASSLAEGMNTEAFF. In DNA, the CDR3 is TGTGCCAGCAGTTTAGCGGAGGGCATGAACACTGAAGCTTTCTTT. This chain connects TRBV28 to TRBJ1-1; unclear D gene. This CDR3 is built from 15 residues. From germline, CDR1 is MDHEN and CDR2 SYDVKM. V was clipped by 2 bases and J by 0 bases, with 10 bases between them.